Here is one T cell receptor beta chain with its context. The entry originates in a study of T cells after yellow fever vaccination. Findings and caveats of the study: Contamination by abundant bulk-population clonotypes could be present in FACS-sorted repertoires. Subsequent booster samples again held most clones from primary vaccination (less than 98% CD4, roughly 88% CD8). For sorted memory subsets on day 0, almost all vaccine-responding clonotypes were undetectable.

The study made its TCR cDNA through 5'RACE template switching. That step introduced a universal primer site along with UMIs. In TCRdb, the 5' RACE reads were re-called with MiXCR into one record per CDR3 protein. This table has about 45,000 distinct CDR3 sequences, 5.5% to 8% appearing once. CDR1 is SGHTA, CDR2 FQGNSA, per germline. This CDR3 has 15 amino acids. With 6 bases clipped from V and 5 bases from J, the junction kept 9 bases outside the gene matches. Material: PBMCs, either bulk or a sorted T-cell subset (CD4+, CD8+, memory, or dextramer-sorted; not recorded which), obtained 45 days after the yellow fever booster vaccination. The chain carries TRBV7-2 and TRBJ2-1; TRBD2 matches at 8 bases. This receptor was identified in a man aged 25 to 40 who received the YFV17D yellow fever vaccine. Here the CDR3 reads CASSYTSGYDNEQFF. The DNA of the CDR3 is TGTGCCAGCAGTTACACTAGCGGATACGACAATGAGCAGTTCTTC.